The clone carrying this TCR beta chain appeared a single time. Its antigen remains unidentified. The CDR3 contains 15 residues. In germline, CDR1 is SGHNT, CDR2 YENEEA. Trimming removed 2 bases from V and 7 bases from J, with 14 bases in between. Method: immunoSEQ multiplex PCR; TCRdb's copy keeps in-frame clones and lacks some. The sample lists tens of thousands of clones, more than 75% occurring once. The source of the sample is a study of OX40 agonist ivuxolimab in advanced cancers. Blood draws occurred at baseline, cycle 4 day 1, and cycle 7 day 1. Study-wide findings and caveats: Low levels of normalized T-cell clonal expansion also appeared in some nonresponders.

The material was CD4+ or CD8+ T cells sorted from blood, obtained in a trial of the OX40 agonist ivuxolimab. This TCR derives from an adult with an advanced solid tumor such as melanoma, head and neck, liver or kidney cancer. This chain joins TRBV11-3 and TRBJ2-2, with D perhaps TRBD1 or TRBD2 (6 bases each). This CDR3 reads CASSLQGRGGGELFF. Written as DNA, the CDR3 is TGTGCCAGCAGCTTACAGGGGCGGGGCGGCGGGGAGCTGTTTTTT.